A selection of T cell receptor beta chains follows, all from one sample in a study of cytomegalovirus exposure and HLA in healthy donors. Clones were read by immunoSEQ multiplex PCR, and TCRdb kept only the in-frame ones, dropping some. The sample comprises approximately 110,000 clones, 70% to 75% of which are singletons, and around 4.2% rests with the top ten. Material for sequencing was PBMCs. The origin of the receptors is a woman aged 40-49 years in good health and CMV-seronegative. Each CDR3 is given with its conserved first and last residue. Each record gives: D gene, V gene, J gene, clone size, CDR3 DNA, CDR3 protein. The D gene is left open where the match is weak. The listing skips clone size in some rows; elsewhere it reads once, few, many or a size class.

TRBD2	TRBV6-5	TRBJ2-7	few	TGTGCCAGCAGCAAACTAGGGAGGGCGACCTACGAGCAGTACTTC	CASSKLGRATYEQYF
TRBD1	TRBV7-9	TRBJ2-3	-	TGTGCCAGCAGCCCACAGGGGGCGCGGGCAGATACGCAGTATTTT	CASSPQGARADTQYF
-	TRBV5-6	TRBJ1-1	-	TGTGCCAGCAGCTTACCGCGGGACTGGGACACTGAAGCTTTCTTT	CASSLPRDWDTEAFF
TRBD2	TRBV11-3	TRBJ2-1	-	TGTGCCAGCAGCTCTTGGGTGGCGGGGGGGCCTGAACCCAATGAGCAGTTCTTC	CASSSWVAGGPEPNEQFF
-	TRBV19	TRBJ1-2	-	TGTGCCAGTAGTACCTCAAGAGGAACACCAACCTCGAACTATGGCTACACCTTC	CASSTSRGTPTSNYGYTF
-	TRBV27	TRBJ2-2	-	TGTGCCAGCCGGGGGACCGGGGAGCTGTTTTTT	CASRGTGELFF
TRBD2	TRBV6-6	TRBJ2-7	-	TGTGCCAGCAGCCTAGAGCGGGGTTCCTACGAGCAGTACTTC	CASSLERGSYEQYF
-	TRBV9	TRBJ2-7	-	TGTGCCAGCAGCGTAGAATCGGGGTACGAGCAGTACTTC	CASSVESGYEQYF
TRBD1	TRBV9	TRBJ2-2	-	TGTGCCAGCAGCGCCACCAGACAGGGGACCGGGGAGCTGTTTTTT	CASSATRQGTGELFF
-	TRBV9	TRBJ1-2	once	TGTGCCAGCAACAGTCTGGGCGCCGGTGGCTACACCTTC	CASNSLGAGGYTF
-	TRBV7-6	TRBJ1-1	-	TGTGCCAGCAGCTTAGACGTTCTTGGACAGAGGAACACTGAAGCTTTCTTT	CASSLDVLGQRNTEAFF
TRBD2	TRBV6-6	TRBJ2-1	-	TGTGCCAGCAGTTCTAGCGGGGGATCCTACAATGAGCAGTTCTTC	CASSSSGGSYNEQFF
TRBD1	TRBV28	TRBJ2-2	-	TGTGCCAGCAGTTCGAGACAGGGGTCCGGGGAGCTGTTTTTT	CASSSRQGSGELFF
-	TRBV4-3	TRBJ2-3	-	TGCGCCAGCAGCCAAGGGAATGGACGGGGGGATACGCAGTATTTT	CASSQGNGRGDTQYF
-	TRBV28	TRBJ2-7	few	TGTGCCAGCAGGCTCAGGGGCGTCACCTACGAGCAGTACTTC	CASRLRGVTYEQYF
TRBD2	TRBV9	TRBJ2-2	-	TGTGCCAGCAGCGTAGCGGGGGGGATTCCCACCGGGGAGCTGTTTTTT	CASSVAGGIPTGELFF
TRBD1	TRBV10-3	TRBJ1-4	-	TGTGCCATCACCGACGACAGGGCAGGTGAAAAACTGTTTTTT	CAITDDRAGEKLFF
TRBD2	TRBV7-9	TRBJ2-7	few	TGTTCCAGCAGGCGGGGGGCCTACGAGCAGTACTTC	CSSRRGAYEQYF
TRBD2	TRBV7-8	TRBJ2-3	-	TGTGCCAGCAGCTTTTCGGGTAGCGGGAGGAACACAGATACGCAGTATTTT	CASSFSGSGRNTDTQYF
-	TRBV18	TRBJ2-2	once	TGTGCCAGCTCACAGGAAGGAGGCGGGGAGCTGTTTTTT	CASSQEGGGELFF
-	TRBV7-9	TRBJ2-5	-	TGTGCCAGCAGCTTAGGGGGCTCGGAGACCCAGTACTTC	CASSLGGSETQYF
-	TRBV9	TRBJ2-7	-	TGTGCCAGCAGCGTAGATCCGGCCACTAGCTCCTACGAGCAGTACTTC	CASSVDPATSSYEQYF
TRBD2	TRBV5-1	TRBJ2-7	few	TGCGCCAGCAGCTTCCTAGCGGGGGAGAACGAGCAGTACTTC	CASSFLAGENEQYF
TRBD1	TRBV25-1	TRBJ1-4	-	TGTGCCAGCCAACCGCCCCTCCAGGGGGCGGGTGAAAAACTGTTTTTT	CASQPPLQGAGEKLFF
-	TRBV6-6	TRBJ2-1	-	TGTGCCAGCAGCCCTTGGGGCCTAAATGAGCAGTTCTTC	CASSPWGLNEQFF
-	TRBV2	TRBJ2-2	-	TGTGCCAGCAGTGACGGTGGGAGGCGGGTCGGGGAGCTGTTTTTT	CASSDGGRRVGELFF
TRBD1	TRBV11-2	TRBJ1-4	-	TGTGCCAGCAGCCAACAGGGGAGCGTTAATGAAAAACTGTTTTTT	CASSQQGSVNEKLFF
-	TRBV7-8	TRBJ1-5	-	TGTGCCAGCAGCTTAGAGGCGGGAGCTCAGCCCCAGCATTTT	CASSLEAGAQPQHF
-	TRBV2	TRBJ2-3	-	TGTGCCAGCAGTGCCGCGTCCCACACAGATACGCAGTATTTT	CASSAASHTDTQYF
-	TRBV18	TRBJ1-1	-	TGTGCCAGCTCACCATTTAGGGAGAGGGTTGAAGCTTTCTTT	CASSPFRERVEAFF
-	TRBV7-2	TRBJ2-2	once	TGTGCCAGCAGCTTTGCAGGGGATTCCACCGGGGAGCTGTTTTTT	CASSFAGDSTGELFF
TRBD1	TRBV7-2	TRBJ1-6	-	TGTGCCAGCAGAAGGGACAGGAGCTCCTATAATTCACCCCTCCACTTT	CASRRDRSSYNSPLHF
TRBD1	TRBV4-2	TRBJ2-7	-	TGTGCCAGCAGCCAAGATATAACAGGGGGGACCTACGAGCAGTACTTC	CASSQDITGGTYEQYF
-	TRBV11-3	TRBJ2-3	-	TGTGCCAGCAGCCCAGGCGAGACCACAGATACGCAGTATTTT	CASSPGETTDTQYF
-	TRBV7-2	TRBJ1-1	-	TGTGCCAGCAGCTCCTCGGGCAGGGTGAACACTGAAGCTTTCTTT	CASSSSGRVNTEAFF
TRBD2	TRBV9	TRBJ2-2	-	TGTGCCAGCAGCGTCGGGGGGGGGCCCACCGGGGAGCTGTTTTTT	CASSVGGGPTGELFF
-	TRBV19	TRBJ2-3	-	TGTGCCAGTAGTATATCGGAAGGGGTGGATACGCAGTATTTT	CASSISEGVDTQYF
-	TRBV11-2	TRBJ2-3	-	TGTGCCAGCAGCTTAGACTTTGCGGGGCTGAGCACAGATACGCAGTATTTT	CASSLDFAGLSTDTQYF
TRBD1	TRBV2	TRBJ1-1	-	TGTGCCAGCAGTGAGACAGGGGGGTATAATGAAGCTTTCTTT	CASSETGGYNEAFF
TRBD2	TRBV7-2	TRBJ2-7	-	TGTGCCAGCAGATTCCGATTAGCGGGGACCTACGAGCAGTACTTC	CASRFRLAGTYEQYF
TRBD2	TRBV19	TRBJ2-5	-	TGTGCCAGTAGTATTGCGGGGGGGCGGGAGACCCAGTACTTC	CASSIAGGRETQYF
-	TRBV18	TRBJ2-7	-	TGTGCCAGCTCGCCAAGAGAATTATCCTACGAGCAGTACTTC	CASSPRELSYEQYF
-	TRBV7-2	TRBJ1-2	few	TGTGCCAGCAGCTTAGCCGAGTCCCGAAGAGGGGGCTACACCTTC	CASSLAESRRGGYTF
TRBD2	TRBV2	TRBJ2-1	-	TGTGCCAGCAGTGAAGCGGGGACTAGGAGGCAGTTCTTC	CASSEAGTRRQFF
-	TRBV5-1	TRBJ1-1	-	TGCGCCAGCAGCCTGGACAGACCGAACACTGAAGCTTTCTTT	CASSLDRPNTEAFF
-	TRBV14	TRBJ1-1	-	TGTGCCAGCAGCTTCTCGGGGAACACTGAAGCTTTCTTT	CASSFSGNTEAFF